These T cell receptor beta chains were read from a single sample in a study of T cells in Graves' hyperthyroidism and ophthalmopathy. TCRdb re-derived calls from the multiplex PCR reads in MiXCR, one entry per CDR3 protein. This sample has nearly 750,000 distinct CDR3 sequences; about 35% occur once, and the top ten carry around 29%. The source material was blood. The receptors derive from a woman aged 35 to 49 with Graves' hyperthyroidism. Both conserved end residues are part of each CDR3. A D gene is named only where the DNA matches it firmly. Not all rows give a size; the values are once, few, many and, for expanded clones, a class.

CDR3aa: CAISENQSTGELFF
CDR3nt: TGTGCCATCAGTGAGAACCAAAGCACCGGGGAGCTGTTTTTT
v_gene: TRBV10-3
j_gene: TRBJ2-2
d_gene: .
abundance: many

CDR3aa: CASSPSTVEAGVFTGELFF
CDR3nt: TGTGCCAGCAGCCCATCAACTGTTGAAGCGGGGGTGTTCACCGGGGAGCTGTTTTTT
v_gene: TRBV11-2
j_gene: TRBJ2-2
d_gene: TRBD2
abundance: .

CDR3aa: CSSARTDFQQYF
CDR3nt: TGCAGCAGTGCGAGAACCGATTTCCAGCAGTACTTC
v_gene: TRBV29-1
j_gene: TRBJ2-7
d_gene: .
abundance: .

CDR3aa: CASSLFQNSYEQYF
CDR3nt: TGTGCCAGCAGCTTATTTCAGAACTCCTACGAGCAGTACTTC
v_gene: TRBV7-9
j_gene: TRBJ2-7
d_gene: .
abundance: many

CDR3aa: CASSYSRNQPQHF
CDR3nt: TGTGCCAGCAGCTATAGCCGGAATCAGCCCCAGCATTTT
v_gene: TRBV6-5
j_gene: TRBJ1-5
d_gene: .
abundance: many

CDR3aa: CASSEDPTDTQYF
CDR3nt: TGTGCCAGCAGCGAGGACCCCACAGATACGCAGTATTTT
v_gene: TRBV9
j_gene: TRBJ2-3
d_gene: .
abundance: .

CDR3aa: CASSYLGSKGRGTEAFF
CDR3nt: TGTGCCAGCAGTTACCTGGGCAGCAAGGGACGCGGCACTGAAGCTTTCTTT
v_gene: TRBV6-5
j_gene: TRBJ1-1
d_gene: .
abundance: .

CDR3aa: CSVEGQGIEAFF
CDR3nt: TGCAGCGTTGAGGGACAGGGTATTGAAGCTTTCTTT
v_gene: TRBV29-1
j_gene: TRBJ1-1
d_gene: TRBD1
abundance: few

CDR3aa: CAVGLSGGETQYF
CDR3nt: TGTGCTGTGGGGTTGAGTGGCGGAGAGACCCAGTACTTC
v_gene: TRBV12-5
j_gene: TRBJ2-5
d_gene: .
abundance: .

CDR3aa: CAGITGTADLTF
CDR3nt: TGCGCCGGGATTACCGGGACCGCCGACCTGACTTTC
v_gene: TRBV7-9
j_gene: TRBJ2-6
d_gene: .
abundance: .

CDR3aa: CSARGITGSGEKLFF
CDR3nt: TGCAGTGCTAGAGGCATTACAGGGTCGGGTGAAAAACTGTTTTTT
v_gene: TRBV20-1
j_gene: TRBJ1-4
d_gene: .
abundance: many

CDR3aa: CASGGYGTPPVETQYF
CDR3nt: TGCGCCAGTGGCGGCTACGGGACACCACCGGTTGAGACCCAGTACTTC
v_gene: TRBV10-2
j_gene: TRBJ2-5
d_gene: .
abundance: many

CDR3aa: CASSPQQGIHGYTF
CDR3nt: TGTGCCAGCAGCCCCCAACAGGGAATCCATGGCTACACCTTC
v_gene: TRBV7-8
j_gene: TRBJ1-2
d_gene: .
abundance: few

CDR3aa: CASSLIVQGSYGYTF
CDR3nt: TGTGCCAGCAGCCTCATTGTACAGGGCAGCTATGGCTACACCTTC
v_gene: TRBV28
j_gene: TRBJ1-2
d_gene: .
abundance: few

CDR3aa: CASSGAGGAGNEQFF
CDR3nt: TGTGCCAGCAGCGGGGCGGGGGGGGCAGGCAATGAGCAGTTCTTC
v_gene: TRBV7-2
j_gene: TRBJ2-1
d_gene: TRBD2
abundance: .

CDR3aa: CAIRDTGVNTEAFF
CDR3nt: TGTGCCATCAGAGACACAGGGGTGAACACTGAAGCTTTCTTT
v_gene: TRBV10-3
j_gene: TRBJ1-1
d_gene: TRBD1
abundance: many

CDR3aa: CASSKQLAAFF
CDR3nt: TGTGCCAGCAGTAAACAACTAGCGGCTTTCTTT
v_gene: TRBV12-3/TRBV12-4
j_gene: TRBJ1-1
d_gene: .
abundance: .

CDR3aa: CASSLVSRNTEAFF
CDR3nt: TGTGCCAGCAGCTTAGTCTCGCGGAACACTGAAGCTTTCTTT
v_gene: TRBV7-9
j_gene: TRBJ1-1
d_gene: .
abundance: many

CDR3aa: CSTRGGLSLEGYGYTF
CDR3nt: TGCAGCACCAGAGGGGGACTAAGCCTGGAGGGCTATGGCTACACCTTC
v_gene: TRBV29-1
j_gene: TRBJ1-2
d_gene: .
abundance: many

CDR3aa: CASSRLSGGNEQYF
CDR3nt: TGTGCCAGCTCCCGACTCTCAGGGGGGAACGAGCAGTACTTC
v_gene: TRBV7-9
j_gene: TRBJ2-7
d_gene: .
abundance: .

CDR3aa: CASSEQGQNQPQHF
CDR3nt: TGTGCCAGCAGCGAACAGGGTCAAAATCAGCCCCAGCATTTT
v_gene: TRBV2
j_gene: TRBJ1-5
d_gene: .
abundance: .

CDR3aa: CASGTPGEAEKLFF
CDR3nt: TGTGCCAGCGGAACACCTGGGGAGGCTGAAAAACTGTTTTTT
v_gene: TRBV6-1
j_gene: TRBJ1-4
d_gene: .
abundance: .

CDR3aa: CASSQDLGQGIQPQHF
CDR3nt: TGCGCCAGCAGCCAAGATCTTGGGCAGGGTATTCAGCCCCAGCATTTT
v_gene: TRBV4-3
j_gene: TRBJ1-5
d_gene: .
abundance: .

CDR3aa: CASSDQWGGAVGAFF
CDR3nt: TGCGCCAGCAGCGACCAGTGGGGGGGCGCGGTTGGAGCTTTCTTT
v_gene: TRBV4-3
j_gene: TRBJ1-1
d_gene: .
abundance: few

CDR3aa: CASSTGTGHYEQYF
CDR3nt: TGTGCCAGCAGCACCGGGACAGGGCACTACGAGCAGTACTTC
v_gene: TRBV7-2
j_gene: TRBJ2-7
d_gene: TRBD1
abundance: many

CDR3aa: CASSELDQVVGGELFF
CDR3nt: TGTGCCAGCAGTGAACTCGACCAAGTCGTCGGCGGGGAGCTGTTTTTT
v_gene: TRBV2
j_gene: TRBJ2-2
d_gene: .
abundance: many

CDR3aa: CASSLRDRGFGNTIYF
CDR3nt: TGTGCCAGCAGCTTACGGGACAGGGGATTCGGAAACACCATATATTTT
v_gene: TRBV11-2
j_gene: TRBJ1-3
d_gene: TRBD1
abundance: .

CDR3aa: CASSSYSDQETQYF
CDR3nt: TGCGCCAGCAGCTCTTACAGTGACCAAGAGACCCAGTACTTC
v_gene: TRBV5-1
j_gene: TRBJ2-5
d_gene: .
abundance: .

CDR3aa: CASSQIGGRLLGEQYF
CDR3nt: TGTGCCAGCAGCCAAATAGGCGGACGACTATTGGGGGAGCAGTACTTC
v_gene: TRBV11-2
j_gene: TRBJ2-7
d_gene: .
abundance: few

CDR3aa: CASSIQGNSGNTIYF
CDR3nt: TGTGCCAGCAGCATACAGGGGAATTCTGGAAACACCATATATTTT
v_gene: TRBV7-9
j_gene: TRBJ1-3
d_gene: TRBD1
abundance: .

CDR3aa: CASSRLTGGVSYEQYF
CDR3nt: TGTGCCAGCAGCCGACTTACAGGGGGGGTCTCCTACGAGCAGTACTTC
v_gene: TRBV7-9
j_gene: TRBJ2-7
d_gene: .
abundance: many

CDR3aa: CASAGLAGAGNEQFF
CDR3nt: TGTGCCAGCGCAGGACTAGCGGGAGCGGGCAATGAGCAGTTCTTC
v_gene: TRBV2
j_gene: TRBJ2-1
d_gene: TRBD2
abundance: .

CDR3aa: CASSPFGTEYYEQYF
CDR3nt: TGTGCCAGCAGCCCCTTCGGGACAGAATACTACGAGCAGTACTTC
v_gene: TRBV12-3/TRBV12-4
j_gene: TRBJ2-7
d_gene: TRBD1
abundance: .

CDR3aa: CASSLPHQASDIYSYTF
CDR3nt: TGTGCCAGCAGTTTACCACATCAAGCATCTGATATTTATAGCTACACCTTC
v_gene: TRBV12-3/TRBV12-4
j_gene: TRBJ1-2
d_gene: .
abundance: .

CDR3aa: CASSPSRQGINEKLFF
CDR3nt: TGTGCCAGCAGCCCTTCCCGACAGGGGATTAATGAAAAACTGTTTTTT
v_gene: TRBV14
j_gene: TRBJ1-4
d_gene: TRBD1
abundance: .

CDR3aa: CASSVGLGVRQETQYF
CDR3nt: TGTGCCAGCAGCGTAGGGTTAGGTGTCCGACAAGAGACCCAGTACTTC
v_gene: TRBV9
j_gene: TRBJ2-5
d_gene: .
abundance: many

CDR3aa: CAIQRDSEAFF
CDR3nt: TGTGCCATTCAACGGGACAGTGAAGCTTTCTTT
v_gene: TRBV6-6
j_gene: TRBJ1-1
d_gene: TRBD1
abundance: many

CDR3aa: CAWSVMDTQYF
CDR3nt: TGTGCCTGGAGCGTAATGGATACGCAGTATTTT
v_gene: TRBV30
j_gene: TRBJ2-3
d_gene: .
abundance: .

CDR3aa: CASSLVLISYEQYF
CDR3nt: TGTGCCAGCAGCTTAGTACTGATCTCCTACGAGCAGTACTTC
v_gene: TRBV11-2
j_gene: TRBJ2-7
d_gene: .
abundance: .

CDR3aa: CASSPSGRPNYGYTF
CDR3nt: TGTGCCAGCTCACCCTCGGGAAGACCTAACTATGGCTACACCTTC
v_gene: TRBV7-9
j_gene: TRBJ1-2
d_gene: .
abundance: .

CDR3aa: CSVEDRDGELFF
CDR3nt: TGCAGCGTTGAGGACAGGGACGGGGAGCTGTTTTTT
v_gene: TRBV29-1
j_gene: TRBJ2-2
d_gene: TRBD1
abundance: .

CDR3aa: CASSPRPGVNVLTF
CDR3nt: TGTGCCAGCAGCCCTCGGCCAGGGGTCAACGTCCTGACTTTC
v_gene: TRBV7-2
j_gene: TRBJ2-6
d_gene: .
abundance: .

CDR3aa: CASSPPGGGTNEKLFF
CDR3nt: TGTGCCAGCAGCCCCCCCGGGGGTGGAACTAATGAAAAACTGTTTTTT
v_gene: TRBV7-9
j_gene: TRBJ1-4
d_gene: .
abundance: few

CDR3aa: CASSRVAGNLETQYF
CDR3nt: TGCGCCAGCAGCCGGGTTGCAGGTAACTTGGAGACCCAGTACTTC
v_gene: TRBV4-1
j_gene: TRBJ2-5
d_gene: .
abundance: .

CDR3aa: CASSFVYTGEYEQYF
CDR3nt: TGCGCCAGCAGCTTCGTCTACACAGGGGAATACGAGCAGTACTTC
v_gene: TRBV5-1
j_gene: TRBJ2-7
d_gene: TRBD1
abundance: few

CDR3aa: CASSYTGELFF
CDR3nt: TGTGCCAGCAGTTACACCGGGGAGCTGTTTTTT
v_gene: TRBV7-8
j_gene: TRBJ2-2
d_gene: .
abundance: many

CDR3aa: CSVRQETNYGYTF
CDR3nt: TGCAGCGTGAGACAGGAGACTAACTATGGCTACACCTTC
v_gene: TRBV29-1
j_gene: TRBJ1-2
d_gene: .
abundance: .

CDR3aa: CATSSPRDSNQPQHF
CDR3nt: TGTGCCACCAGCAGTCCCAGGGATAGCAATCAGCCCCAGCATTTT
v_gene: TRBV15
j_gene: TRBJ1-5
d_gene: .
abundance: .

CDR3aa: CASSLRGPQGPWETQYF
CDR3nt: TGTGCCAGCAGCTTAAGGGGACCCCAGGGCCCGTGGGAGACCCAGTACTTC
v_gene: TRBV7-6
j_gene: TRBJ2-5
d_gene: .
abundance: .

CDR3aa: CASILRGRSYGYTF
CDR3nt: TGTGCCAGCATCCTCAGGGGGCGTTCCTATGGCTACACCTTC
v_gene: TRBV27
j_gene: TRBJ1-2
d_gene: TRBD1
abundance: few

CDR3aa: CASSLALISGTPDKRYTF
CDR3nt: TGTGCCAGCAGCTTAGCGCTTATATCGGGCACCCCCGATAAACGCTACACCTTC
v_gene: TRBV7-2
j_gene: TRBJ1-2
d_gene: .
abundance: many

CDR3aa: CASSYSINQELYF
CDR3nt: TGTGCCAGCAGTTACTCGATTAATCAGGAACTATATTTT
v_gene: TRBV6-5
j_gene: TRBJ1-3
d_gene: .
abundance: many

CDR3aa: CASSESTGESPLHF
CDR3nt: TGCGCCAGCAGTGAGTCGACCGGGGAGTCACCCCTCCACTTT
v_gene: TRBV10-2
j_gene: TRBJ1-6
d_gene: .
abundance: few

CDR3aa: CSVAGQRGYTF
CDR3nt: TGCAGCGTTGCAGGTCAGCGGGGCTACACCTTC
v_gene: TRBV29-1
j_gene: TRBJ1-2
d_gene: .
abundance: many